A single sample is the source of the 9 T cell receptor beta chains below, sequenced in a study of T-cell reconstitution after alpha-beta-depleted transplantation in children. Unique molecular identifiers were incorporated into the prepared TCRbeta library. TCRdb analysed the PCR reads with MiXCR anew, one entry per CDR3 protein. The data hold approximately 640,000 distinct CDR3 sequences, with around 16% observed a single time. Material: PBMCs from the stem cell graft donor, obtained from the stem cell graft. All receptors come from a human donor who donated a stem cell graft to a child with acute myeloid leukemia.

This clonotype was counted many times. This rearrangement joins TRBV7-2 to TRBJ1-6; D is ambiguous. The germline gives CDR1 SGHTA, CDR2 FQGNSA. This CDR3 has 13 amino acids. V was trimmed by 3 bases and J by 10 bases, leaving 10 bases between them. The CDR3 sequence is CASSFGVRSPLHF. The CDR3 region has the DNA TGTGCCAGCAGCTTCGGGGTACGATCACCCCTCCACTTT.

This clonotype was seen a few times. The J gene is TRBJ1-1, the V gene TRBV10-3; no definite D call. The germline V and J ends were trimmed by 8 bases and 2 bases, with 9 bases remaining between them. Germline loops: CDR1 ENHRY, CDR2 SYGVKD. The CDR3 spans 12 residues. CDR3 coding DNA: TGTGCCATCGGTGGGGTAAACACTGAAGCTTTCTTT. It encodes CAIGGVNTEAFF.

This clonotype was seen only once. With a much larger clone just one base away, this may be a read error. The CDR3 sequence is CSVDDDRSYGYTF. CDR3 nucleotide sequence: TGCAGCGTTGATGATGACCGAAGCTATGGCTACACCTTC. The chain uses TRBV29-1 and TRBJ1-2; D is uncertain. V lost 3 bases to trimming and J lost 4 bases, with 12 bases between them. CDR1 SQVTM and CDR2 ANQGSEA come from the germline V gene. The CDR3 runs 13 residues. Complete variable domain (other parts from reference TRBV29-1 and TRBJ1-2): SAVISQKPSRDICQRGTSLTIQCQVDSQVTMMFWYRQQPGQSLTLIATANQGSEATYESGFVIDKFPISRPNLTFSTLTVSNMSPEDSSIYLCSVDDDRSYGYTFGSGTRLTVV.

The chain recombines TRBV10-3 with TRBJ1-4, with TRBD1 as a possible D gene (5 bases). V lost 3 bases to trimming and J lost 0 bases, with 8 bases between them. This CDR3 contains 15 residues. Germline V lookup: CDR1 ENHRY, CDR2 SYGVKD. CDR3 amino acids: CAISDGGATNEKLFF. The CDR3 bases are TGTGCCATCAGTGACGGGGGTGCAACTAATGAAAAACTGTTTTTT.

The genes are TRBV12-3 or TRBV12-4 and TRBJ2-1, with D perhaps TRBD2 (6 bases). This CDR3 region has 17 residues. Trimming pared 7 bases from V and 0 bases from J, leaving 19 bases between. The DNA of the CDR3 is TGTGCCAGCACCCCGGCCGAGATGGGGGGCTCCTACAATGAGCAGTTCTTC. Protein sequence: CASTPAEMGGSYNEQFF.

The V call is TRBV12-3 or TRBV12-4, the J call TRBJ2-5; 7 bases agree with TRBD2. The CDR3 runs to 14 residues. With 6 bases clipped from V and 6 bases from J, the junction kept 10 bases outside the gene matches. CDR3 in amino acids: CASSLSGIKKTQYF. For the CDR3, the DNA is TGTGCCAGCAGCCTGAGCGGGATTAAGAAGACCCAGTACTTC.

The chain carries TRBV12-3 or TRBV12-4 and TRBJ2-4, with a weak D call TRBD2 (5 bases). The CDR3 loop spans 12 amino acids. Trimming shortened V by 8 bases and J by 6 bases, and 11 bases separated the two germline ends. The CDR3 DNA follows: TGTGCCAGCGGCGGACTGGGAAACATTCAGTACTTC. This sequence encodes CASGGLGNIQYF.

This clonotype was observed a handful of times. CDR3 DNA sequence: TGCGCCAGCAGCTTGGGACAGGCCCATGGCTACACCTTC. This translates into CASSLGQAHGYTF. J is TRBJ1-2 and V is TRBV5-1, with D maybe TRBD1 (6 bases). The V end lost 0 bases, the J end lost 6 bases, and 9 bases lay between the germline ends. The CDR3 sequence is 13 residues long. Germline assignment: CDR1 SGHRS and CDR2 YFSETQ.

The chain uses TRBV5-1 and TRBJ2-1; TRBD2 aligns across 7 bases. Germline V CDR1 and CDR2: SGHRS, YFSETQ. Trimming cost V 0 bases and J 5 bases; bases outside gene matches: 5. The CDR3 is 15 residues long. CDR3 sequence (DNA): TGCGCCAGCAGCTTGGAGCGGGGAGACCACAATGAGCAGTTCTTC. It specifies CASSLERGDHNEQFF.